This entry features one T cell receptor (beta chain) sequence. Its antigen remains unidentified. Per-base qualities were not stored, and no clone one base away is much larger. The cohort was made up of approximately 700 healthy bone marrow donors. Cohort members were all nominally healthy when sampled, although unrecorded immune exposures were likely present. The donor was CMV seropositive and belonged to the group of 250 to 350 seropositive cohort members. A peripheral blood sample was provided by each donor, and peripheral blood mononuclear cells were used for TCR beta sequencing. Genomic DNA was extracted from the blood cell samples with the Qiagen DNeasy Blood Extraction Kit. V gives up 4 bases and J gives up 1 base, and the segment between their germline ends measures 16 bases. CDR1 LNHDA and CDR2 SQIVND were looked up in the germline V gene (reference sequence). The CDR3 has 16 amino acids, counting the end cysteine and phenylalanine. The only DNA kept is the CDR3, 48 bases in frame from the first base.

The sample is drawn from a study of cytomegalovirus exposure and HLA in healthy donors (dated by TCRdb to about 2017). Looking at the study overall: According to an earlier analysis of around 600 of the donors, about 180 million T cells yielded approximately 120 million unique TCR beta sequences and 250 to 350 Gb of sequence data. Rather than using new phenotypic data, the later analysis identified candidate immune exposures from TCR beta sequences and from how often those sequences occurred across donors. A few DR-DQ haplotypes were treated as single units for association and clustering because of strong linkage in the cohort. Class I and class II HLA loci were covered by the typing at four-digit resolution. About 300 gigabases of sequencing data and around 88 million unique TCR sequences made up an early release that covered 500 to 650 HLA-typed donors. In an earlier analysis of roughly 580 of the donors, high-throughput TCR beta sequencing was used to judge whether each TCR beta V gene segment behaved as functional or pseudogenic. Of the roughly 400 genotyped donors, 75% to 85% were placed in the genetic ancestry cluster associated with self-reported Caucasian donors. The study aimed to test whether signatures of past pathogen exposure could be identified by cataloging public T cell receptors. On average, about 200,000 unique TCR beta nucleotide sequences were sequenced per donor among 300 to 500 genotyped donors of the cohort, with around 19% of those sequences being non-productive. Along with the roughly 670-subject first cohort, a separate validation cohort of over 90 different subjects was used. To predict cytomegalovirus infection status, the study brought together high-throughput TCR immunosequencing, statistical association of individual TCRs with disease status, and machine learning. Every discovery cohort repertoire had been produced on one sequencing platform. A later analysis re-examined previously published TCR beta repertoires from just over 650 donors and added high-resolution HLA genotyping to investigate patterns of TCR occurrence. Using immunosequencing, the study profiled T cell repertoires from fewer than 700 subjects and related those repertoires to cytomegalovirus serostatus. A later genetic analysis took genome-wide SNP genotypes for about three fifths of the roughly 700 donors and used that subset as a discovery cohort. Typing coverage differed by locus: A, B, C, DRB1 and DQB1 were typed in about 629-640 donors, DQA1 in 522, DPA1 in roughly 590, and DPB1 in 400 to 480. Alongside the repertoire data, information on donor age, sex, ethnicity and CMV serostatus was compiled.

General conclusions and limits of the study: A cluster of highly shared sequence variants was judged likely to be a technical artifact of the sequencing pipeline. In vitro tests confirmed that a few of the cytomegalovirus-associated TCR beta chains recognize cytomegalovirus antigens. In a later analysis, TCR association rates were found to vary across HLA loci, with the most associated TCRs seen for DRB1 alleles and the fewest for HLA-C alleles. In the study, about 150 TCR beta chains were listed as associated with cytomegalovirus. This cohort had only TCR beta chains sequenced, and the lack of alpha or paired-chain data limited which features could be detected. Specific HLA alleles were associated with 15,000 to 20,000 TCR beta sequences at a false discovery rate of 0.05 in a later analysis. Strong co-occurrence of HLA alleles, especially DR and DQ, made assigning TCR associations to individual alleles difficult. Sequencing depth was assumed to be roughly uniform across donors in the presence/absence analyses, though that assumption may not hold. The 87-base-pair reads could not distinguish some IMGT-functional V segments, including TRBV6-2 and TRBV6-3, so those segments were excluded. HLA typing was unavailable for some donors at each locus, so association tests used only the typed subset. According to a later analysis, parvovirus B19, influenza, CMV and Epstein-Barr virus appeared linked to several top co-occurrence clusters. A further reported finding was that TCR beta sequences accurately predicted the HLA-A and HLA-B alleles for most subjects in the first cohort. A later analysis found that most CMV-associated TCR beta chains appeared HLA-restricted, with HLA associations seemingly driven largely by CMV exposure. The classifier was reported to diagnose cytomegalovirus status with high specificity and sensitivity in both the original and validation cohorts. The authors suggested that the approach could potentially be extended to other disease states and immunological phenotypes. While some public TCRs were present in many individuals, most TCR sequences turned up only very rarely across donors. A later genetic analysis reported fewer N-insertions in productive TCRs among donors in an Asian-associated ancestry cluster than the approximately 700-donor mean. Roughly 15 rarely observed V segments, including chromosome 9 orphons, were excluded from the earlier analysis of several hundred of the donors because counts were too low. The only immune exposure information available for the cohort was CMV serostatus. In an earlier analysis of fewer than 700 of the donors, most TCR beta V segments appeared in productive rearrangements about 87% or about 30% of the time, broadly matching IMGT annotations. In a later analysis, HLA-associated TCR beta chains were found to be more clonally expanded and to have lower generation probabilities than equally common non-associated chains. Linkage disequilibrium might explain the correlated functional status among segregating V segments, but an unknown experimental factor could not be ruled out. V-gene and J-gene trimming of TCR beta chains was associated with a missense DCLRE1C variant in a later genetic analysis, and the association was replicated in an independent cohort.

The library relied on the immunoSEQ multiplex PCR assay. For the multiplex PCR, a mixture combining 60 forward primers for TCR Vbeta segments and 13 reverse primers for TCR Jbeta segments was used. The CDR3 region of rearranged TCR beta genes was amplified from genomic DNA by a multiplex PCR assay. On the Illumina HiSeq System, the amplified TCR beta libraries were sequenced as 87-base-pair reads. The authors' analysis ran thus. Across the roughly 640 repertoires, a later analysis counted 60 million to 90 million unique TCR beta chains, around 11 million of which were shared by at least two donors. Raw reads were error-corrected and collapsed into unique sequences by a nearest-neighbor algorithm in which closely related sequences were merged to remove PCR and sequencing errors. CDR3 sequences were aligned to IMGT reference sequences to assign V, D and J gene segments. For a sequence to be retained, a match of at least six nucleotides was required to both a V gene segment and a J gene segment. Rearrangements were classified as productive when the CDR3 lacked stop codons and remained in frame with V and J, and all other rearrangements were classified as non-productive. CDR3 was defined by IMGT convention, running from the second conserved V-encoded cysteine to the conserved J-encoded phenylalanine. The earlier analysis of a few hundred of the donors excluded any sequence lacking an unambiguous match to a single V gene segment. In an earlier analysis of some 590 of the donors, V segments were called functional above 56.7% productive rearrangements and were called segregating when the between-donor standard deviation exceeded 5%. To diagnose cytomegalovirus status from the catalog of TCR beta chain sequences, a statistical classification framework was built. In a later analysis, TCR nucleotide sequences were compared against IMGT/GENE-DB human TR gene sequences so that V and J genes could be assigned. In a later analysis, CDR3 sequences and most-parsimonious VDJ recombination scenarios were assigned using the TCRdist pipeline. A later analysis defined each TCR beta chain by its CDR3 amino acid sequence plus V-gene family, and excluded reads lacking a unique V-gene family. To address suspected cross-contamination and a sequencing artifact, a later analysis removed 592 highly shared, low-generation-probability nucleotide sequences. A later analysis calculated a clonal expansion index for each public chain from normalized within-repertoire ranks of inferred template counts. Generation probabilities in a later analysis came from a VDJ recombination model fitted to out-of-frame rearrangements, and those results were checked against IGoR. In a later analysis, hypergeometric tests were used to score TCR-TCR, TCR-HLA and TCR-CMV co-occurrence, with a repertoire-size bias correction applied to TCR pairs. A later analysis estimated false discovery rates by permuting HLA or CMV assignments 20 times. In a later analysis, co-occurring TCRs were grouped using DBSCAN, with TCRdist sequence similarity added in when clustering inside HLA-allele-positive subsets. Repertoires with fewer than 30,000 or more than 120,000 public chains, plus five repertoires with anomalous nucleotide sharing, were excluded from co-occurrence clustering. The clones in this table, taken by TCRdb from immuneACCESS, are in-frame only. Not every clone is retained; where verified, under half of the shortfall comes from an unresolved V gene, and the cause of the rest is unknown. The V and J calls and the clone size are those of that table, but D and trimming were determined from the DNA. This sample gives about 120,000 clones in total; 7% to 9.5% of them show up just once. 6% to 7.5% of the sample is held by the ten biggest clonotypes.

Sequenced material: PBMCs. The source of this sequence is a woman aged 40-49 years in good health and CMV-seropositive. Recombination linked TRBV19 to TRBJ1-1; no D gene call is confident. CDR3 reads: CASSTHIPGQNTEAFF. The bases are TGTGCCAGTAGTACCCACATACCTGGGCAGAACACTGAAGCTTTCTTT.